This T cell receptor beta chain was retrieved from a study of T cells in Graves' hyperthyroidism and ophthalmopathy. From RNA transcripts, TCR beta CDR3 regions were amplified. Initially, a first-round RT-PCR of the TCR CDR3 employed the HTBI primer set. TCRdb fed the multiplex PCR reads into MiXCR, producing one record per CDR3 protein. The top ten clones hold about 10% of a sample with hundreds of thousands of distinct CDR3 sequences, 14% of them seen once. When ophthalmopathy did not progress within 18 months, Graves' hyperthyroidism was considered stable. PBMCs were collected from an approximately 9.4 ml volume of fresh peripheral blood. A note on this clonotype: Its antigen is unidentified.

After removal of 0 bases from V and 6 bases from J, the junction contained 11 bases not matched to a gene. The CDR3 spans 20 residues. Germline V lookup: CDR1 SGHTA, CDR2 FQGTGA. General study findings and limits: Most clonotypes that expanded in the thyroid above 0.001 also showed up in blood. It was a median around 6 months before onset that the model predicted ophthalmopathy.

The sequencing input was blood. This chain uses TRBV7-3 with TRBJ2-4; 16 positions agree with TRBD2. The receptor comes from a woman younger than 35 with Graves' hyperthyroidism. The CDR3 DNA reads as TGTGCCAGCAGCTTAACGGGAGCAGGGACTAGCGGGAGGGCGAGAAACATTCAGTACTTC. Its translation: CASSLTGAGTSGRARNIQYF.